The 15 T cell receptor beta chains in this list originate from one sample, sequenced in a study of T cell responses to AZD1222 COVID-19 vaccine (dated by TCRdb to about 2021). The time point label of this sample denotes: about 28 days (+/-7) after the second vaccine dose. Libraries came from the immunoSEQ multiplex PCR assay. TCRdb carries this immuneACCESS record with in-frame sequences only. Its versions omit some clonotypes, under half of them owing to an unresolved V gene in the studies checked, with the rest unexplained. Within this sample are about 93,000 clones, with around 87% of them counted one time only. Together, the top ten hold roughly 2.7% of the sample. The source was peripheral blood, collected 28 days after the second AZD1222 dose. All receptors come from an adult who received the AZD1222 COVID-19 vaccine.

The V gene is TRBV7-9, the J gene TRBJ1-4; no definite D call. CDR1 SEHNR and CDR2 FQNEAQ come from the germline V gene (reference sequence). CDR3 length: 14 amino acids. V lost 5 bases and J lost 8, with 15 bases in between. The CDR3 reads CASSAGLAREKLFF. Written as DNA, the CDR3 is TGTGCCAGCAGCGCGGGATTGGCTAGGGAAAAACTGTTTTTT.

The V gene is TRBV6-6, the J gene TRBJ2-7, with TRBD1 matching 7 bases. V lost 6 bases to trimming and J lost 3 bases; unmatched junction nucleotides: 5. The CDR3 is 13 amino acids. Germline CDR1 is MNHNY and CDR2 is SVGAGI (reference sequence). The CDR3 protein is CASRTGQLYEQYF. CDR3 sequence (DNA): TGTGCCAGCAGAACGGGACAGCTCTACGAGCAGTACTTC.

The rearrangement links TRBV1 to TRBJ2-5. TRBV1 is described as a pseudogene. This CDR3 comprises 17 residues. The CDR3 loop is CTSSQDNPGLPQETQYF. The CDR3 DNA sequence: TGCACCAGCAGCCAAGATAACCCCGGGCTACCTCAAGAGACCCAGTACTTC.

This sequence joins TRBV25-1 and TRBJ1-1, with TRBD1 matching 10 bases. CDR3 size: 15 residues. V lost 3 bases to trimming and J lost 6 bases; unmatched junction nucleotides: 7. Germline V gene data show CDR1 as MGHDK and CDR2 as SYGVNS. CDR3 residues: CASSDRQGARAEAFF. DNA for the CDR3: TGTGCCAGCAGTGACAGACAGGGGGCTCGGGCTGAAGCTTTCTTT. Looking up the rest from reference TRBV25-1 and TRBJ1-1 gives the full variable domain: EADIYQTPRYLVIGTGKKITLECSQTMGHDKMYWYQQDPGMELHLIHYSYGVNSTEKGDLSSESTVSRIRTEHFPLTLESARPSHTSQYLCASSDRQGARAEAFFGQGTRLTVV.

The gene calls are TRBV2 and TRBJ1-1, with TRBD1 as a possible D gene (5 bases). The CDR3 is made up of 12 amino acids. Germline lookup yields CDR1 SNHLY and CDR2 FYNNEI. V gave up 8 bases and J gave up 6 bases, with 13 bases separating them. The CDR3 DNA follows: TGTGCCAGCTACAGGATGGGCGCTGAAGCTTTCTTT. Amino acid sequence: CASYRMGAEAFF. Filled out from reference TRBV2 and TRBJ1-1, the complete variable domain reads EPEVTQTPSHQVTQMGQEVILRCVPISNHLYFYWYRQILGQKVEFLVSFYNNEISEKSEIFDDQFSVERPDGSNFTLKIRSTKLEDSAMYFCASYRMGAEAFFGQGTRLTVV.

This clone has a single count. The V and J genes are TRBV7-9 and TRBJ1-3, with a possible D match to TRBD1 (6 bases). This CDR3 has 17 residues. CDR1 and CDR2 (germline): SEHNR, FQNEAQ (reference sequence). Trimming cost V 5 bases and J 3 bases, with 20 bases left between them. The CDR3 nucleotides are TGTGCCAGCAGCCTAACCTCGGGGGGGCCGGATGGAAACACCATATATTTT. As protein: CASSLTSGGPDGNTIYF.

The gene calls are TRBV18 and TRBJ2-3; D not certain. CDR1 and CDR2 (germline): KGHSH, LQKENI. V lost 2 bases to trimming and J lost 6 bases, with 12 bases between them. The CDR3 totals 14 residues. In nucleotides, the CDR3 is TGTGCCAGCTCACCAAGGACCGGCTTGGATACGCAGTATTTT. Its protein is CASSPRTGLDTQYF.

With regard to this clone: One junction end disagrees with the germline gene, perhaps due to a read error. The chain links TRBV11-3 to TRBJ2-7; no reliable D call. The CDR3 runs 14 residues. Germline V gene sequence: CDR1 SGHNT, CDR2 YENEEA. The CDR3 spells CASSLDQYKPEQCF. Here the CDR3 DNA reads TGTGCCAGCAGCTTAGATCAATACAAACCCGAGCAGTGCTTC.

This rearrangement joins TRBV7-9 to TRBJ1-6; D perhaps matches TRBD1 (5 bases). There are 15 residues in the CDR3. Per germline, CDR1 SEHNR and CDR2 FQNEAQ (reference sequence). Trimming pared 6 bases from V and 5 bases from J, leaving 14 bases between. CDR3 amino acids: CASSSGAAHNSPLHF. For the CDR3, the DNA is TGTGCCAGCAGTTCTGGGGCCGCACATAATTCACCCCTCCACTTT.

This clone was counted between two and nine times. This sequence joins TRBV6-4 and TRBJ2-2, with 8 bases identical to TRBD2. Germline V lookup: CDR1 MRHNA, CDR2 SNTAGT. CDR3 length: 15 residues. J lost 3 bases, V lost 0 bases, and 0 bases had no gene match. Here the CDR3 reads CASSDSAGDTGELFF. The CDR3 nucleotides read TGTGCCAGCAGTGACTCAGCGGGAGACACCGGGGAGCTGTTTTTT.

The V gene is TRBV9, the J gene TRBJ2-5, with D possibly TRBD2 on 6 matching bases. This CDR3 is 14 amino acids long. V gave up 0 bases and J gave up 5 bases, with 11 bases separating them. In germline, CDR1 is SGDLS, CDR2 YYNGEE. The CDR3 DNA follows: TGTGCCAGCAGCGTAGATACTAGCACCGAGACCCAGTACTTC. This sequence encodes CASSVDTSTETQYF.

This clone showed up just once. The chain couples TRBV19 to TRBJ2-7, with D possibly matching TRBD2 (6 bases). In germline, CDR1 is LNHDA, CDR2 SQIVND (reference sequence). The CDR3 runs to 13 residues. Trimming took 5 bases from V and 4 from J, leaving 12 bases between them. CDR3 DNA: TGTGCCAGTAGTGCGGGACTTAGATACGAGCAGTACTTC. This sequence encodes CASSAGLRYEQYF.

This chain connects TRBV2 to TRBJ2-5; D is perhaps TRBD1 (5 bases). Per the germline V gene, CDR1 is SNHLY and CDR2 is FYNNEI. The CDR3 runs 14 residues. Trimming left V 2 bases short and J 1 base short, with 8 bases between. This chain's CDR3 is CASSEQGTQETQYF. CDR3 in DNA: TGTGCCAGCAGTGAACAGGGTACCCAAGAGACCCAGTACTTC.

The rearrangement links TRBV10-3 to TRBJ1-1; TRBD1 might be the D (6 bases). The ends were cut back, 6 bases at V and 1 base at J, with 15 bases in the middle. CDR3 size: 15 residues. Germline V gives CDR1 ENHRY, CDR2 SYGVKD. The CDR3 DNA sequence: TGTGCCATCAGGGAGCTACAGGGCGGGAACACTGAAGCTTTCTTT. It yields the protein CAIRELQGGNTEAFF.

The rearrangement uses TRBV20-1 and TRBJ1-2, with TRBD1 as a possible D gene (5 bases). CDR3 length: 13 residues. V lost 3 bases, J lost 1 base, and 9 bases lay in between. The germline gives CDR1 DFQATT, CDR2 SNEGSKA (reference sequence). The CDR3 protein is CSASNRINYGYTF. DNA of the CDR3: TGCAGTGCTAGTAACAGGATTAACTATGGCTACACCTTC.